The present entry profiles one TCR beta chain with its context. This specimen comes from a study of blood T cell repertoires in COVID-19. At the level of the study: PBMCs, B-cell-depleted T cells, or T cells were the source of the cDNA or gDNA that made up the material.

The authors' processing: Researchers report that nucleated cell counts were estimated from reference gene primer amplification. Profiling relied on immunoSEQ multiplex PCR, and the TCRdb table lists in-frame clones only, not all of them. The V and J calls and the clone size are those of that table, but D and trimming were determined from the DNA. Of roughly 90,000 clones listed, around 82% are singletons. Germline-derived CDR1 and CDR2 are SGHTA and FQGNSA. CDR3 length equals 14 residues. Trimming removed 3 bases from V and 10 bases from J, with 16 bases in between. The rearrangement links TRBV7-2 to TRBJ2-1; D is unclear. The receptor comes from a human donor in a cohort sampled during active COVID-19. The source material was peripheral blood. CDR3 sequence (DNA): TGTGCCAGCAGCTTCGGCGGAAGCTTCGGCGAGCAGTTCTTC. Its protein is CASSFGGSFGEQFF.